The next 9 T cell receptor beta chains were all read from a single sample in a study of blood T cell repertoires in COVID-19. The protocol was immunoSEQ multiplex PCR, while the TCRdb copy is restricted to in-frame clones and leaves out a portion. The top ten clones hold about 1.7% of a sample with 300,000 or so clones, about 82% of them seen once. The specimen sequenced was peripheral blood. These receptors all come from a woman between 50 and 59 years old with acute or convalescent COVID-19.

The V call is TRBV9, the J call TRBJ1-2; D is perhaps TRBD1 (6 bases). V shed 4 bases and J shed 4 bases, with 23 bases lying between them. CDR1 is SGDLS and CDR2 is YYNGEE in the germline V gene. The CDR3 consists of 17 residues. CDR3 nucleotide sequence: TGTGCCAGCAGCCCCCCGAGTGGGGGCCTCTTTAGCTATGGCTACACCTTC. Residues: CASSPPSGGLFSYGYTF. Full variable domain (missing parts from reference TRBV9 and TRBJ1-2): DSGVTQTPKHLITATGQRVTLRCSPRSGDLSVYWYQQSLDQGLQFLIQYYNGEERAKGNILERFSAQQFPDLHSELNLSSLELGDSALYFCASSPPSGGLFSYGYTFGSGTRLTVV.

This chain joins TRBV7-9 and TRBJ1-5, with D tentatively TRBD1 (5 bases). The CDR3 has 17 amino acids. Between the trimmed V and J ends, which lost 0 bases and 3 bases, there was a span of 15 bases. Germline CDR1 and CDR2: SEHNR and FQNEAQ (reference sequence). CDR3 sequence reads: CASSLAGGDSPNQPQHF. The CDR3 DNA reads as TGTGCCAGCAGCTTAGCGGGAGGAGACAGTCCCAATCAGCCCCAGCATTTT. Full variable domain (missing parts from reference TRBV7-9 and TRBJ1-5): DTGVSQNPRHKITKRGQNVTFRCDPISEHNRLYWYRQTLGQGPEFLTYFQNEAQLEKSRLLSDRFSAERPKGSFSTLEIQRTEQGDSAMYLCASSLAGGDSPNQPQHFGDGTRLSIL.

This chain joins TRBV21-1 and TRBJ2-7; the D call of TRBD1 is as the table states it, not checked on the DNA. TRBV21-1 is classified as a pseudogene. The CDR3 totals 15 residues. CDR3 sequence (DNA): TGTGCCAGCAGCAAAATTTGGACAGGGATCTACGAGCAGTACTTC. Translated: CASSKIWTGIYEQYF.

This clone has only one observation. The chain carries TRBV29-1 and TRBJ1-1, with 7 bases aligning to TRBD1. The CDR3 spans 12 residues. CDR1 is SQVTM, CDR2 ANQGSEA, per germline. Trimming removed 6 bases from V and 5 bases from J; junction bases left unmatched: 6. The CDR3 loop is CSVTTGRTEAFF. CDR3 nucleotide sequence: TGCAGCGTGACGACAGGGAGGACTGAAGCTTTCTTT.

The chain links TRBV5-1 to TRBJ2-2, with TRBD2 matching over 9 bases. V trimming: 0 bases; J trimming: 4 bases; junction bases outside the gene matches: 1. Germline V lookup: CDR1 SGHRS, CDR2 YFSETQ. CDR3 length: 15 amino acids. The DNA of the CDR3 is TGCGCCAGCAGCTTGGTTAGCGGGAGCACCGGGGAGCTGTTTTTT. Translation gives CASSLVSGSTGELFF.

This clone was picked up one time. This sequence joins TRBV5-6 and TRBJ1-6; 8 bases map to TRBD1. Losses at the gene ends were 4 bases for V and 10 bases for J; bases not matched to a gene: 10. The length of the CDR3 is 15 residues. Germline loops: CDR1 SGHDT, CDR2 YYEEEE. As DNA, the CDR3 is TGTGCCAGCAGCAGAACGGACAGGGTCGAATCACCCCTCCACTTT. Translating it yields CASSRTDRVESPLHF.

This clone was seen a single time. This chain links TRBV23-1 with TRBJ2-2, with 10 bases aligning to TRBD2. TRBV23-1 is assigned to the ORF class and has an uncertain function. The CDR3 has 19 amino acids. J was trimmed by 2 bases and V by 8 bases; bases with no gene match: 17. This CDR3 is CASGYSRKLAGNNTGELFF. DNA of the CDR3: TGCGCCAGCGGCTATAGCCGAAAACTAGCGGGGAATAACACCGGGGAGCTGTTTTTT.

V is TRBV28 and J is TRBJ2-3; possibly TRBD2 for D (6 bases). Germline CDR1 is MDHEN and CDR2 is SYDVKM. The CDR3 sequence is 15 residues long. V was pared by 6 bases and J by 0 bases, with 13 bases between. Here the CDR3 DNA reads TGTGCCAGCAGGAGACTAGGCTCTAGCACAGATACGCAGTATTTT. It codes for CASRRLGSSTDTQYF.

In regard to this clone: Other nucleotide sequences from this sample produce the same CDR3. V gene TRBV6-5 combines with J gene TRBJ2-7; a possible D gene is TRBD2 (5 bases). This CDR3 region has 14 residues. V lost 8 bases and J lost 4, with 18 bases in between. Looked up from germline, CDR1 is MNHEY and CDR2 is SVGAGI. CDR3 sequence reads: CASSPRDRGYEQYF. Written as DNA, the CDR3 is TGTGCCAGCTCTCCCCGGGATCGAGGATACGAGCAGTACTTC.